One sample yielded the 20 T cell receptor beta chains listed below, sequenced in a study of response to subunit inactivated influenza vaccine. A single record per CDR3 protein comes from TCRdb applying MiXCR to the RT-PCR reads. In the table there are about 530,000 distinct CDR3 sequences, roughly 13% of which are singletons. This material consisted of PBMCs from blood, taken roughly 6 weeks after vaccination. These receptors came from a man between 45 and 60 years old who received an inactivated influenza vaccine.

This clonotype was seen many times. V gene TRBV5-1 combines with J gene TRBJ2-3, with a possible D match to TRBD2 (7 bases). The germline V and J ends were trimmed by 0 bases and 5 bases, with 19 bases remaining between them. The CDR3 totals 17 residues. Germline V gene lookup returns CDR1 SGHRS and CDR2 YFSETQ. Here the CDR3 reads CASSLALLGGPQDTQYF. Here the CDR3 DNA reads TGCGCCAGCAGCTTGGCCCTACTGGGGGGGCCACAAGATACGCAGTATTTT.

In this sample, this clonotype turned up many times. The chain's CDR3 is CSVAAGSRRGRKWIQYF. CDR3 nucleotide sequence: TGCAGCGTTGCGGCAGGGTCGCGGCGCGGCAGGAAATGGATTCAGTACTTC. J is TRBJ2-4 and V is TRBV29-1; D might be TRBD1 (5 bases). CDR1 and CDR2 (germline): SQVTM, ANQGSEA. The CDR3 is 17 residues long. The germline V and J ends were trimmed by 4 bases and 10 bases, with 29 bases remaining between them.

The genes are TRBV7-2 and TRBJ1-6; a possible D gene is TRBD1 (6 bases). V was trimmed by 4 bases and J by 7 bases, leaving 14 bases between them. There are 15 residues in the CDR3. Germline V gives CDR1 SGHTA, CDR2 FQGNSA. The CDR3 spells CASSSRTVSNSPLHF. The CDR3 DNA follows: TGTGCCAGCAGCTCCAGGACAGTTTCAAATTCACCCCTCCACTTT.

The J gene is TRBJ2-1, the V gene TRBV24-1, with TRBD1 matching 8 bases. Looked up from germline, CDR1 is KGHDR and CDR2 is SFDVKD. The CDR3 runs 16 residues. V lost 3 bases and J lost 9; bases outside the gene matches: 12. CDR3 residues: CATSDPAGQVRGEQFF. The CDR3 bases are TGTGCCACCAGTGATCCTGCGGGACAGGTGAGGGGTGAGCAGTTCTTC.

This clonotype appeared many times. The chain employs TRBV20-1 and TRBJ2-1; 7 positions match TRBD2. Germline V gene lookup returns CDR1 DFQATT and CDR2 SNEGSKA (reference sequence). V lost 3 bases to trimming and J lost 1 base; unmatched junction nucleotides: 9. The CDR3 runs to 16 residues. The CDR3 sequence is CSASRLAVTSYNEQFF. In DNA form, the CDR3 reads TGCAGTGCTAGCCGCCTAGCGGTAACTTCCTACAATGAGCAGTTCTTC.

In its sample, this clonotype was seen a few times. The chain links TRBV7-2 to TRBJ2-7, with 8 bases that match TRBD2. This CDR3 contains 14 residues. In germline, CDR1 is SGHTA, CDR2 FQGNSA. Trimming took 3 bases from V and 4 from J; bases not matched to a gene: 5. CDR3 DNA sequence: TGTGCCAGCAGCTTGGGCGGGGGGAATTACGAGCAGTACTTC. This encodes CASSLGGGNYEQYF.

Here the CDR3 DNA reads TGTGCCAGCAGCCTGGGGACTAGCGGGAGGGCTAGATACGGACAGACCCAGTACTTC. Translation gives CASSLGTSGRARYGQTQYF. The chain joins TRBV7-8 to TRBJ2-5; 16 bases align to TRBD2. With 5 bases clipped from V and 6 bases from J, the junction kept 15 bases outside the gene matches. Germline V gene data show CDR1 as SGHVS and CDR2 as FQNEAQ. The CDR3 has 19 residues.

There are a few counts of this clonotype. This chain joins TRBV5-4 and TRBJ2-4; D may be TRBD2 (5 bases). This CDR3 spans 16 amino acids. V was clipped by 4 bases and J by 6 bases, with 20 bases between them. Germline V gene lookup returns CDR1 SGHNT and CDR2 YYREEE (reference sequence). The CDR3 DNA is TGTGCCAGCAGCCCCAACGAGGAGGTGGAGAGAAACATTCAGTACTTC. It specifies CASSPNEEVERNIQYF.

The chain joins TRBV20-1 to TRBJ2-7; TRBD2 matches at 14 bases. Germline lookup yields CDR1 DFQATT and CDR2 SNEGSKA (reference sequence). CDR3 length equals 19 residues. J gave up 2 bases and V 4 bases, and 16 bases lay outside the gene matches. Here the CDR3 DNA reads TGCAGTGCTATTAAACCCGGACGTACGACTAGCGGGAGGGCCTACGAGCAGTACTTC. This codes for CSAIKPGRTTSGRAYEQYF.

The rearrangement uses TRBV20-1 and TRBJ2-1; 8 bases line up with TRBD2. Trimming removed 5 bases from V and 12 bases from J; junction bases left unmatched: 24. Per germline, CDR1 DFQATT and CDR2 SNEGSKA (reference sequence). This CDR3 spans 17 amino acids. The DNA of the CDR3 is TGCAGTGCTGATCCAAGCCCTAGCGGGTACCTAGCATCGGGGCAGTTCTTC. This sequence encodes CSADPSPSGYLASGQFF.

The chain employs TRBV7-9 and TRBJ2-3; 11 bases match TRBD1. CDR3 length: 16 residues. Germline V gene sequence: CDR1 SEHNR, CDR2 FQNEAQ (reference sequence). V shed 2 bases, J shed 5 bases, and the junction held 6 bases outside the gene matches. The CDR3 reads CASSLWTGGAGDTQYF. For the CDR3, the DNA is TGTGCCAGCAGCTTATGGACAGGGGGCGCCGGAGATACGCAGTATTTT.

This clonotype was counted many times. The chain has TRBV12-3 or TRBV12-4 and TRBJ2-5, with D possibly TRBD1 on 6 matching bases. V lost 2 bases and J lost 4, with 8 bases in between. The CDR3 sequence is 13 residues long. CDR3 loop: CASSLFRGETQYF. In DNA form, the CDR3 reads TGTGCCAGCAGTTTATTCAGGGGAGAGACCCAGTACTTC.

The chain links TRBV10-3 to TRBJ2-3; D possibly corresponds to TRBD1 (5 bases). The germline gives CDR1 ENHRY, CDR2 SYGVKD. V was trimmed by 3 bases and J by 2 bases, leaving 12 bases between them. The CDR3 loop spans 15 amino acids. The CDR3 sequence: CAISENGRDTDTQYF. The CDR3, as DNA: TGTGCCATCAGTGAAAACGGCAGGGACACAGATACGCAGTATTTT.

V usage is TRBV5-6 and J usage is TRBJ2-7; 8 nucleotides agree with TRBD2. Germline CDR1 is SGHDT and CDR2 is YYEEEE. This CDR3 spans 13 amino acids. Trimming cost V 1 base and J 7 bases; bases outside gene matches: 4. The CDR3 region has the DNA TGTGCCAGCAGCTTGATAGCGGGAAGGGAGCAGTACTTC. The encoded protein is CASSLIAGREQYF.

This clonotype has just a few counts. This chain joins TRBV6-1 and TRBJ2-7, with D tentatively TRBD2 (6 bases). The CDR3 has 13 residues. Trimming cost V 10 bases and J 0 bases, with 13 bases left between them. CDR1 is MNHNS and CDR2 is SASEGT in the germline V gene. Here the CDR3 reads CATRAGPSYEQYF. The CDR3 coding sequence is TGTGCCACCAGGGCGGGACCCTCCTACGAGCAGTACTTC.

This clonotype appeared a few times. This chain links TRBV25-1 with TRBJ1-6, with 7 bases aligning to TRBD1. The length of the CDR3 is 19 residues. The germline CDR1 and CDR2 sequences are MGHDK and SYGVNS. The V segment lost 2 bases and the J segment 6 bases; nucleotides outside the gene matches: 16. CDR3 loop: CASSEPSDRREGCNSPLHF. CDR3 sequence (DNA): TGTGCCAGCAGTGAACCCTCGGACAGGAGAGAAGGTTGTAATTCACCCCTCCACTTT.

This clonotype came up a few times. The chain couples TRBV7-9 to TRBJ2-3; 7 bases are shared with TRBD1. CDR1 and CDR2 from the germline V gene are SEHNR and FQNEAQ (reference sequence). The CDR3 sequence is 17 residues long. V trimming: 8 bases; J trimming: 0 bases; junction bases outside the gene matches: 14. The CDR3 bases are TGTGCCAGCTCGACCCGGGGTGGACAGGCGAGCACAGATACGCAGTATTTT. As protein: CASSTRGGQASTDTQYF.

The chain recombines TRBV20-1 with TRBJ2-7; 8 bases are a match to TRBD1. J was trimmed by 5 bases and V by 1 base; bases with no gene match: 4. The CDR3 is 13 amino acids. The V gene's germline CDR1 is DFQATT and CDR2 SNEGSKA (reference sequence). CDR3 region: CSARGGQGNEQYF. The CDR3 coding sequence is TGCAGTGCTAGAGGAGGACAGGGCAACGAGCAGTACTTC.

With regard to this clonotype: An end of the junction does not agree with germline; a read error may underlie this. V usage is TRBV6-5 and J usage is TRBJ1-6; 7 positions match TRBD1. From germline, CDR1 is MNHEY and CDR2 SVGAGI. The CDR3 has 14 amino acids. The CDR3 here is CVSSYDRENSPLHF. CDR3 DNA sequence: TGTGTCAGCAGTTACGACAGGGAAAATTCACCCCTCCACTTT.

This clonotype occurred a few times. The V gene is TRBV6-5, the J gene TRBJ2-7; unclear D gene. V was pared by 0 bases and J by 2 bases, with 8 bases between. The germline V gene has CDR1 MNHEY and CDR2 SVGAGI. This CDR3 is 14 amino acids long. The DNA for the CDR3 is TGTGCCAGCAGTTACTCTCTGGGCGCCTACGAGCAGTACTTC. Translating it yields CASSYSLGAYEQYF.